This T cell receptor beta chain was sequenced during a study of blood T cell repertoires in COVID-19 (dated by TCRdb to 2020 to 2021). In the study overall: Collaborator samples came from the United States, Italy and Spain and covered acute and convalescent phases of COVID-19. The prospective study material was composed of cDNA or gDNA derived from T cells, B-cell-depleted T cells, or PBMCs. The dataset comprised deeply sampled blood TCRbeta repertoires from subjects exposed to, actively infected with, or recovered from COVID-19. A freely available public database, intended as a resource for researchers studying the immune response to SARS-CoV-2, is where the repertoires were released. Samples were obtained from the ongoing ImmuneRACE study (first 160 participants) and from about 1,300 subjects provided by 6 global collaborators. Nearly every sample came with metadata listing a de-identified subject ID, COVID-19 status, age in years and sex. HLA class I and class II types, where available, came from metadata supplied by the sample provider rather than from assay-based typing.

CDR1 and CDR2 are read off the germline V gene as MNHEY and SVGAGI. Trimming removed 0 bases from V and 4 bases from J; the gene matches leave 7 bases unexplained. From its cysteine to its phenylalanine, the CDR3 spans 16 amino acids. CDR3 DNA only is kept here, 48 bases in frame from base 1. This clone was detected once. It has no known antigen specificity. No base-level quality is on record; no much larger clone is a single base apart. Results the study describes overall, beyond this receptor: The amount of clinical and demographic metadata varied by source and participant and was provided uncurated.

Participants in the prospective study were aged roughly 18 to 89 years, lived in about two dozen United States geographic areas, and enrolled through a virtual design. To assign participants to cohorts, the prospective study relied on clinical history that participants themselves reported in a screening survey and a study questionnaire. In the prospective study, whole blood, serum and a nasopharyngeal or oropharyngeal swab were collected from each participant by mobile phlebotomists. Prospective study participants could optionally give additional blood draws and questionnaires over an approximately 2-month period. Prospective study blood samples were shipped either frozen or at room temperature before DNA extraction. The immunoSEQ Assay, a bias-controlled multiplex PCR, was used to amplify TCRbeta CDR3 regions from genomic DNA. For the original study's pipeline: The number of nucleated cells in each sample was estimated from the amplification of reference gene primers within the assay. Sequence reads were collapsed and filtered to measure the absolute abundance of every unique TCRbeta CDR3 rearrangement. For each sample, productive Simpson clonality was calculated as the square root of Simpson's diversity index over productive rearrangements. In its TCRdb copy, this immuneACCESS table keeps in-frame sequences only and misses some clones. Where compared with another copy, unresolved V genes explain less than half of these, and the others have no known cause. The D gene and trimming were derived from the DNA, and the V and J assignments and clone size from that table. This sample lists about 200,000 clones; 89% were detected once. The ten top clones hold about 4% of the sample.

This clonotype was sampled from a woman aged 25 to 39 with acute COVID-19. The chain links TRBV6-5 with TRBJ2-3; 7 bases in between match TRBD2. Material: PBMCs or T cells enriched from blood (not recorded which). The DNA sequence is as follows: TGTGCCAGCAGTTACTCCGGGACTAACGTCCCAGATACGCAGTATTTT. This translates into CASSYSGTNVPDTQYF.